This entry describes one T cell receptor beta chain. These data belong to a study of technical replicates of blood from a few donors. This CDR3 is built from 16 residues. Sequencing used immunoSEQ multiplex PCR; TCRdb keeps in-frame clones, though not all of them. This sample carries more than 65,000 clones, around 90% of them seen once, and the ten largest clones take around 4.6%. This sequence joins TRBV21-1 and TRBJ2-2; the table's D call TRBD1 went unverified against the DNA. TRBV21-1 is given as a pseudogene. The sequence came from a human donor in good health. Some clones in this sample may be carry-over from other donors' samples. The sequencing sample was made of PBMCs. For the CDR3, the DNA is TGTGCCAGCAGCTTTTCCGGGACAGGGGGTCCCGGGGAGCTGTTTTTT. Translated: CASSFSGTGGPGELFF.